The next 17 T cell receptor beta chains were all read from a single sample in a study of T cells in Graves' hyperthyroidism and ophthalmopathy. The CDR3 regions of TCR beta were amplified from RNA transcripts. The HTBI primer set was used in a first-round RT-PCR of the TCR CDR3. TCRdb independently ran MiXCR on the multiplex PCR reads; one entry per CDR3 protein. The top ten hold about 45% of the sample, which has 560,000 or so distinct CDR3 sequences, just under 20% seen once. Sequencing was done on a sample of blood. Receptors originate from a man aged 40-49 years with Graves' ophthalmopathy.

This clonotype was observed at least ten times. V usage is TRBV2 and J usage is TRBJ2-3, with 12 positions matching TRBD2. The CDR3 loop spans 19 amino acids. The germline gives CDR1 SNHLY, CDR2 FYNNEI. With 5 bases clipped from V and 0 bases from J, the junction kept 12 bases outside the gene matches. CDR3 sequence reads: CASSRPTSGRLLSTDTQYF. The CDR3 DNA follows: TGTGCCAGCAGTCGACCAACTAGCGGGAGGCTCCTCAGCACAGATACGCAGTATTTT.

Here the CDR3 DNA reads TGTGCCACCAGTGTAAAGGGCACAGATACGCAGTATTTT. This encodes CATSVKGTDTQYF. The chain recombines TRBV24-1 with TRBJ2-3; D remains ambiguous. The CDR3 has 13 residues. V lost 5 bases, J lost 1 base, and 6 bases lay in between. The germline gives CDR1 KGHDR, CDR2 SFDVKD.

This clonotype was seen repeatedly, ten times or more. The V and J genes are TRBV20-1 and TRBJ2-7; TRBD1 is a possible D gene (6 bases). The germline V gene encodes CDR1 DFQATT and CDR2 SNEGSKA (reference sequence). This CDR3 has 13 amino acids. V shed 6 bases and J shed 6 bases, with 18 bases lying between them. As DNA, the CDR3 is TGCAGTGCACTGGATGCTCCAGGGGTCGAGCAGTACTTC. The encoded protein is CSALDAPGVEQYF.

This sequence joins TRBV30 and TRBJ1-1; 9 nucleotides agree with TRBD1. Germline V gene data show CDR1 as GTSNPN and CDR2 as SVGIG (reference sequence). V lost 0 bases, J lost 8 bases, and 7 bases stayed unmatched. The CDR3 is 14 amino acids. The CDR3 DNA reads TGTGCCTGGAGTGTACCCCCGGGACAGGGCGAAGCTTTCTTT. This gives the protein CAWSVPPGQGEAFF. The entire variable domain, with the rest obtained from reference TRBV30 and TRBJ1-1, is as follows: SQTIHQWPATLVQPVGSPLSLECTVEGTSNPNLYWYRQAAGRGLQLLFYSVGIGQISSEVPQNLSASRPQDRQFILSSKKLLLSDSGFYLCAWSVPPGQGEAFFGQGTRLTVV.

The chain couples TRBV18 to TRBJ1-2, with 7 positions matching TRBD1. This CDR3 spans 15 amino acids. Per the germline V gene, CDR1 is KGHSH and CDR2 is LQKENI. The ends lost 0 bases at V and 0 bases at J; junction bases unmatched: 1. CDR3 in amino acids: CASSPPGQSNYGYTF. CDR3 DNA: TGTGCCAGCTCACCACCGGGACAGTCTAACTATGGCTACACCTTC.

This clonotype was picked up many times. The V gene is TRBV12-3 or TRBV12-4, the J gene TRBJ1-2, with D tentatively TRBD1 (6 bases). CDR3 length equals 15 residues. Trimming removed 2 bases at V and 4 bases at J, with 14 bases between. The CDR3 is CASSLQGRFAYGYTF. The CDR3 nucleotides read TGTGCCAGCAGTTTACAGGGGAGGTTTGCCTATGGCTACACCTTC.

This clonotype showed up many times. The chain recombines TRBV7-2 with TRBJ2-6, with 7 bases aligning to TRBD1. The CDR3 sequence is 16 residues long. V shed 5 bases and J 2 bases; nucleotides not matched to a gene: 6. Looked up from germline, CDR1 is SGHTA and CDR2 is FQGNSA. The CDR3 loop is CASSRKGGAGANVLTF. As DNA, the CDR3 is TGTGCCAGCAGCAGAAAAGGGGGCGCTGGGGCCAACGTCCTGACTTTC.

Many counts were recorded for this clonotype. The rearrangement uses TRBV11-1 and TRBJ2-7; the match to TRBD2 covers 7 bases. V lost 5 bases and J lost 4; bases outside the gene matches: 14. CDR3 length: 16 residues. Germline CDR1 is SGHAT and CDR2 is FQDESV (reference sequence). Here the CDR3 reads CASSARDYPGAYEQYF. DNA for the CDR3: TGTGCCAGCAGCGCCCGGGACTACCCTGGAGCGTACGAGCAGTACTTC.

Only a few counts were recorded for this clonotype. The chain uses TRBV10-2 and TRBJ2-2, with D tentatively TRBD1 (5 bases). Trimming took off 4 bases at V and 6 bases at J, with 9 bases between the two ends. Germline loops: CDR1 WSHSY, CDR2 SAAADI. This CDR3 spans 13 amino acids. The CDR3 DNA reads as TGCGCCAGCAGTGGGACACTGCCCGGGGAGCTGTTTTTT. It yields the protein CASSGTLPGELFF.

Regarding this clonotype: At one end, the junction sequence differs from germline, possibly due to a read error. This CDR3 is CAGSWGLAGYTDTQYF. The DNA of the CDR3 is TGCGCCGGCAGCTGGGGACTAGCGGGGTACACAGATACGCAGTATTTT. V is TRBV13 and J is TRBJ2-3; 13 nucleotides match TRBD2. The CDR3 has 16 amino acids. The germline V gene encodes CDR1 PRHDT and CDR2 FYEKMQ (reference sequence).

The chain uses TRBV10-3 and TRBJ1-2; D gene unclear. With 11 bases removed from V and 6 bases from J, the gap between germline ends came to 13 bases. This CDR3 has 11 amino acids. Germline V gene sequence: CDR1 ENHRY, CDR2 SYGVKD. CDR3 DNA sequence: TGTGCCTCCCTAGAGGGTGATGGCTACACCTTC. Protein sequence: CASLEGDGYTF.

This clonotype was seen at least ten times. The J gene is TRBJ2-1, the V gene TRBV20-1, with D uncertain. The V gene lost 3 bases and the J gene lost 4 bases, with 4 bases spanning the gap. The V gene's germline CDR1 is DFQATT and CDR2 SNEGSKA (reference sequence). The CDR3 contains 11 residues. The CDR3 sequence: CSASWYNEQFF. The CDR3 DNA reads as TGCAGTGCTAGTTGGTACAATGAGCAGTTCTTC.

The CDR3 coding sequence is TGTGCCAGCAGCTTAGAGGGTTCGAATTCACCCCTCCACTTT. It codes for CASSLEGSNSPLHF. This chain joins TRBV13 and TRBJ1-6; D uncertain. Trimming took 1 base from V and 7 from J, leaving 8 bases between them. Germline loops: CDR1 PRHDT, CDR2 FYEKMQ (reference sequence). The CDR3 has 14 residues.

This clonotype came up a few times. J is TRBJ1-5 and V is TRBV7-9, with D possibly matching TRBD1 (6 bases). The germline V gene has CDR1 SEHNR and CDR2 FQNEAQ (reference sequence). V dropped 6 bases and J dropped 2 bases, with 8 bases sitting between them. This CDR3 region has 13 residues. CDR3 nucleotide sequence: TGTGCCAGCAGTGCAGGGGGCAATCAGCCCCAGCATTTT. The encoded protein is CASSAGGNQPQHF. Together with reference TRBV7-9 and TRBJ1-5, the CDR3 gives the full variable domain: DTGVSQNPRHKITKRGQNVTFRCDPISEHNRLYWYRQTLGQGPEFLTYFQNEAQLEKSRLLSDRFSAERPKGSFSTLEIQRTEQGDSAMYLCASSAGGNQPQHFGDGTRLSIL.

Details on this clonotype: One end of the junction does not line up with germline, which may come from a read error. The chain couples TRBV5-1 to TRBJ1-2, with D perhaps matching TRBD1 (5 bases). This CDR3 is 14 amino acids long. CDR1 is SGHRS, CDR2 YFSETQ, per germline. CDR3 in DNA: TGCGCCAGCAGCACGGACGGGGGTAACCATGGCTACACCTTC. Its translation is CASSTDGGNHGYTF.

This clonotype has a count of ten or more. The CDR3: CASSLGAKNEQYF. In DNA form, the CDR3 reads TGTGCCAGCAGTTTAGGTGCTAAGAACGAGCAGTACTTC. The V call is TRBV27, the J call TRBJ2-7, with D hard to call. CDR1 is MNHEY and CDR2 is SMNVEV in the germline V gene (reference sequence). V lost 2 bases to trimming and J lost 5 bases, with 10 bases between them. This CDR3 comprises 13 residues.

J is TRBJ1-3 and V is TRBV12-3 or TRBV12-4; D is unresolved. V was clipped by 2 bases and J by 4 bases, with 6 bases between them. This CDR3 has 13 amino acids. CDR3 amino acids: CASSLKYGNTIYF. CDR3 bases: TGTGCCAGCAGTTTAAAGTACGGAAACACCATATATTTT.